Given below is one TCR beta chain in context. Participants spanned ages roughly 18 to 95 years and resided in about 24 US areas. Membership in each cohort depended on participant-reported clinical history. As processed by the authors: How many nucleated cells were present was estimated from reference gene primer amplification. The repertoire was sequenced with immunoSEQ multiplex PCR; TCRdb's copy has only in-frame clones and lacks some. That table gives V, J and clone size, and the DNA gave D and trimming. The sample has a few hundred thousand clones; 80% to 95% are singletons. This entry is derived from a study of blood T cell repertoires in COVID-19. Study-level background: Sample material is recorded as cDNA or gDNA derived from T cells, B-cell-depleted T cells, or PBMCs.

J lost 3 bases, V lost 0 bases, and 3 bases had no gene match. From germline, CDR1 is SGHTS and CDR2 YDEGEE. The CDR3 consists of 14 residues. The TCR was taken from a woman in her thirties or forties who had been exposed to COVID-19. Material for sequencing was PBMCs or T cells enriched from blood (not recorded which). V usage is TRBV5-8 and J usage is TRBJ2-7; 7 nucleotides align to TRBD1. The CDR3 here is CASSLGAGGYEQYF. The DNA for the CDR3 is TGTGCCAGCAGCTTGGGGGCAGGGGGCTACGAGCAGTACTTC. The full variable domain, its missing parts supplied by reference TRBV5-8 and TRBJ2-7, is EAGVTQSPTHLIKTRGQQATLRCSPISGHTSVYWYQQALGLGLQFLLWYDEGEERNRGNFPPRFSGRQFPNYSSELNVNALELEDSALYLCASSLGAGGYEQYFGPGTRLTVT.